These 5 T cell receptor beta chains originate from one sample sequenced in a study of response to subunit inactivated influenza vaccine listed by TCRdb under 2018. The library was prepared using RT-PCR. The sample was run on an Illumina HiSeq 2500. Using fastp trimming at Q25 and MiXCR clonotype assembly, TCRdb reanalyzed the public sequencing data and kept in-frame beta chains. Each CDR3 protein appears once, grouped with its most common genes and DNA. The sample profile shows 650,000 to 850,000 distinct CDR3 sequences; 11% to 15% of them were found once. Together, the top ten hold 6.5% to 8.5% of the sample. Sample: PBMCs from blood, taken less than 15 days before vaccination. The receptor set was obtained from a man aged 45-60 years who received an inactivated influenza vaccine. Donor details come from another sample of the same person, matched by shared clones.

This clonotype was seen many times. The germline gene is not matched at one end of the junction; a read error may be the cause. The chain uses TRBV4-3 and TRBJ1-1, with TRBD1 matching 7 bases. The germline V gene has CDR1 LGHNA and CDR2 YSLEER. There are 13 residues in the CDR3. CDR3 residues: CASSPAGGTEAFF. CDR3 nucleotide sequence: TGTGCCAGCAGCCCCGCAGGGGGCACTGAAGCTTTCTTT.

The chain uses TRBV4-3 and TRBJ1-4, with TRBD1 as a possible D gene (5 bases). Trimming shortened V by 0 bases and J by 8 bases, and 22 bases separated the two germline ends. This CDR3 region has 18 residues. Germline V gives CDR1 LGHNA, CDR2 YSLEER. Here the CDR3 reads CASSQDLGGGNFGEKLFF. CDR3 sequence (DNA): TGCGCCAGCAGCCAAGATCTGGGGGGAGGCAACTTTGGGGAAAAACTGTTTTTT.

The genes are TRBV6-2 or TRBV6-3 and TRBJ2-2; 12 bases align to TRBD2. From germline, CDR1 is MNHEY and CDR2 SVGEGT. The J segment lost 4 bases and the V segment lost 10 bases, leaving 7 bases of the junction unmatched. The CDR3 contains 15 residues. CDR3 in DNA: TGTGCCATCCCCACACTAGCGGGAGGCACCGGGGAGCTGTTTTTT. Translating it yields CAIPTLAGGTGELFF.

This clonotype was detected only a few times. J is TRBJ2-3 and V is TRBV27; 14 bases agree with TRBD2. J was trimmed by 5 bases and V by 5 bases; bases with no gene match: 9. Germline V gives CDR1 MNHEY, CDR2 SMNVEV (reference sequence). The CDR3 is 17 amino acids. The CDR3 DNA follows: TGTGCCAGCAGTCATTCGACTAGCGGGGGGGCGGGAGATACGCAGTATTTT. It yields the protein CASSHSTSGGAGDTQYF.

This clonotype was counted a few times. The chain couples TRBV28 to TRBJ2-3, with 8 bases matching TRBD1. J lost 0 bases, V lost 5 bases, and 7 bases had no gene match. Germline V lookup: CDR1 MDHEN, CDR2 SYDVKM. The CDR3 loop spans 16 amino acids. The CDR3 is CASSPTGDRSTDTQYF. In DNA, the CDR3 is TGTGCCAGCAGTCCGACCGGGGACAGGAGCACAGATACGCAGTATTTT.